Listed below are T cell receptor beta chains from one sample, sequenced in a study of low-dose radiotherapy and immunotherapy resistance in tumors. Each CDR3 protein is one row after TCRdb ran MiXCR on the reads. The sample includes tens of thousands of distinct CDR3 sequences, around 20% seen only once; the top ten take more than 10%. The sample was PBMCs, taken after low-dose radiotherapy plus immunotherapy. These receptors were taken from a female donor with ovarian cancer. CDR3s include the opening cysteine and the closing phenylalanine or tryptophan. D genes are given only for firm matches. Some rows mark clone size as missing; the rest say once, few, many or name a class of expanded clone.

size	J	V	D	CDR3	DNA
many	TRBJ2-1	TRBV6-2/TRBV6-3	NA	CASSLLSSYNEQFF	TGTGCCAGCAGCCTCCTTAGCTCCTACAATGAGCAGTTCTTC
NA	TRBJ1-5	TRBV5-1	NA	CASSLEGNNQPQHF	TGCGCCAGCAGCTTGGAGGGGAATAATCAGCCCCAGCATTTT
many	TRBJ2-4	TRBV7-2	TRBD1	CASSLGTGYYIQYF	TGTGCCAGCAGCTTGGGGACAGGGTATTACATTCAGTACTTC
many	TRBJ2-3	TRBV6-2/TRBV6-3	NA	CASSYGTARGHTDTQYF	TGTGCCAGCAGTTACGGCACGGCCCGGGGGCACACAGATACGCAGTATTTT
few	TRBJ2-7	TRBV30	TRBD2	CAWSSGTSSEQYF	TGTGCCTGGAGCTCCGGGACTAGCTCCGAGCAGTACTTC
many	TRBJ1-6	TRBV11-2	TRBD1	CASSWGTGGNSPLHF	TGTGCCAGCAGCTGGGGGACAGGGGGGAATTCACCCCTCCACTTT
many	TRBJ1-1	TRBV5-1	TRBD1	CASSSRPGGGNTEAFF	TGCGCCAGCAGCTCTAGACCAGGGGGCGGGAACACTGAAGCTTTCTTT
many	TRBJ2-3	TRBV7-9	NA	CASSLNFWDSDSTDTQYF	TGTGCCAGCAGCTTAAACTTTTGGGACTCCGATAGCACAGATACGCAGTATTTT
many	TRBJ2-1	TRBV6-2/TRBV6-3	TRBD2	CASSPGRRSGSLSYNEQFF	TGTGCCAGCAGCCCCGGCCGCAGAAGCGGGAGTCTTTCCTACAATGAGCAGTTCTTC
many	TRBJ2-7	TRBV29-1	NA	CSVEGRDAANYEQYF	TGCAGCGTTGAAGGCCGGGATGCGGCCAACTACGAGCAGTACTTC
many	TRBJ2-7	TRBV11-2	TRBD2	CASSLDRLAGTYEQYF	TGTGCCAGCAGCTTAGATCGACTAGCGGGGACCTACGAGCAGTACTTC
many	TRBJ2-5	TRBV7-8	TRBD2	CASSLGGFLASGGKYQVTQYF	TGTGCCAGCAGCTTAGGGGGGTTCTTGGCTAGCGGGGGGAAGTACCAAGTGACCCAGTACTTC
many	TRBJ2-2	TRBV10-3	NA	CAISESRENTGELFF	TGTGCCATCAGTGAGTCTCGGGAGAACACCGGGGAGCTGTTTTTT
many	TRBJ2-5	TRBV18	TRBD2	CASSPASGGLQETQYF	TGTGCCAGCTCACCAGCTAGCGGGGGGTTGCAAGAGACCCAGTACTTC
many	TRBJ2-1	TRBV15	TRBD1	CATSSPRDRDYDEQFF	TGTGCCACCAGCAGCCCCCGGGACAGGGATTATGATGAGCAGTTCTTC
many	TRBJ2-3	TRBV2	TRBD2	CASSVLAGADTQYF	TGTGCCAGCAGTGTACTAGCGGGGGCAGATACGCAGTATTTT
many	TRBJ1-5	TRBV6-6	NA	CASSPRGYSNQPQHF	TGTGCCAGCAGTCCCAGGGGATATAGCAATCAGCCCCAGCATTTT
many	TRBJ1-1	TRBV19	TRBD1	CASSSKTGWTTEAFF	TGTGCCAGTAGTAGCAAGACAGGGTGGACCACTGAAGCTTTCTTT
NA	TRBJ2-7	TRBV7-2	NA	CASSPFRGSSYEQYF	TGTGCCAGCAGCCCGTTTAGGGGGAGCTCCTACGAGCAGTACTTC
many	TRBJ2-1	TRBV9	TRBD2	CASSALAGREEQFF	TGTGCCAGCAGCGCCCTAGCGGGGAGGGAGGAGCAGTTCTTC
many	TRBJ1-1	TRBV30	TRBD1	CAWSKGGQLSEAFF	TGTGCCTGGAGTAAGGGGGGACAGCTAAGTGAAGCTTTCTTT
many	TRBJ2-1	TRBV3-1	TRBD2	CASSQGLAGVDEQFF	TGTGCCAGCAGCCAAGGACTAGCGGGGGTGGATGAGCAGTTCTTC
many	TRBJ2-7	TRBV5-6	NA	CASSLGTYEQYF	TGTGCCAGCAGCTTGGGGACGTACGAGCAGTACTTC
many	TRBJ2-6	TRBV6-5	NA	CASSYGYSGANVLTF	TGTGCCAGCAGTTACGGGTACTCTGGGGCCAACGTCCTGACTTTC
many	TRBJ2-1	TRBV5-1	NA	CASSLYAQGWSYNEQFF	TGCGCCAGCAGCTTGTATGCGCAGGGTTGGTCCTACAATGAGCAGTTCTTC
many	TRBJ2-1	TRBV2	NA	CASSRDSAVNEQFF	TGTGCCAGCAGTAGGGACTCAGCAGTTAATGAGCAGTTCTTC
many	TRBJ1-2	TRBV19	NA	CASSIIDRPLDGYTF	TGTGCCAGTAGTATTATTGACAGGCCCCTCGATGGCTACACCTTC
NA	TRBJ2-7	TRBV13	NA	CASSEAYSNQRGHEQYF	TGTGCCAGCAGTGAAGCGTATTCCAATCAACGGGGGCACGAGCAGTACTTC
many	TRBJ2-1	TRBV4-2	NA	CASSLTTAGRYNEQFF	TGTGCCAGCAGCTTAACTACCGCCGGGCGTTACAATGAGCAGTTCTTC
many	TRBJ2-5	TRBV18	TRBD2	CASSKREGQETQYF	TGTGCCAGCTCGAAGCGGGAGGGGCAAGAGACCCAGTACTTC
many	TRBJ2-7	TRBV6-6	NA	CASSYRDEQYF	TGTGCCAGCTCTTACAGGGACGAGCAGTACTTC
many	TRBJ2-1	TRBV9	TRBD2	CASSVDETSRGGEQFF	TGTGCCAGCAGCGTCGACGAGACTAGCCGAGGCGGTGAGCAGTTCTTC
NA	TRBJ2-1	TRBV7-1	TRBD2	CASSTSGGNNEQFF	TGTGCCAGCAGTACTAGCGGGGGGAACAATGAGCAGTTCTTC
few	TRBJ2-1	TRBV27	TRBD1	CASSWDSTSYNEQFF	TGTGCCAGCAGTTGGGACAGTACCTCCTACAATGAGCAGTTCTTC
many	TRBJ2-5	TRBV5-1	NA	CASRQGGGSSETQYF	TGCGCCAGCAGGCAAGGGGGGGGTAGTTCGGAGACCCAGTACTTC
many	TRBJ1-4	TRBV21-1	NA	CASSKARGDRRLGKLFF	TGTGCCAGCAGCAAGGCAAGGGGGGACAGGCGACTCGGAAAACTGTTTTTT
many	TRBJ2-7	TRBV5-1	NA	CASSFSGTYEQYF	TGCGCCAGCAGCTTCTCCGGGACCTACGAGCAGTACTTC